A selection of T cell receptor beta chains follows, all from one sample in a study of T-cell memory formation after mild COVID-19. TCRdb re-derived calls from the 5' RACE reads in MiXCR, one entry per CDR3 protein. This table has some 210,000 distinct CDR3 sequences, approximately 16% appearing once. The sample comprised PBMCs or a T cell subset sorted from them (not recorded which). These receptors all come from an adult woman who had mild COVID-19 (a few samples of this study predate the infection). Cell type and time point are not known. Both conserved end residues are part of each CDR3. Each record gives: clone size, D gene, V gene, J gene, CDR3 DNA, CDR3 protein. D genes are given only for firm matches. Clone size appears in some rows only: once, few, many, or a class for an expanded clone.

abundance: few; d_gene: TRBD1; v_gene: TRBV24-1; j_gene: TRBJ2-1; CDR3nt: TGTGCCACCAGTGACCAGGGACAGGGGGCTAAGTTCTTC; CDR3aa: CATSDQGQGAKFF
abundance: .; d_gene: .; v_gene: TRBV19; j_gene: TRBJ2-7; CDR3nt: TGTGCCAGTAGCCACACCGGGACATCTCCCGAGCAGTACTTC; CDR3aa: CASSHTGTSPEQYF
abundance: .; d_gene: .; v_gene: TRBV7-2; j_gene: TRBJ1-2; CDR3nt: TGTGCCAGCAGCTCAACCCCCAGGGGCTACACCTTC; CDR3aa: CASSSTPRGYTF
abundance: .; d_gene: .; v_gene: TRBV7-2; j_gene: TRBJ2-3; CDR3nt: TGTGCCAGCAGCTTACAGACTGGTAGACCAGATACGCAGTATTTT; CDR3aa: CASSLQTGRPDTQYF
abundance: few; d_gene: .; v_gene: TRBV24-1; j_gene: TRBJ2-1; CDR3nt: TGTGCCACCAGTGACCCCGTTCCCACGGGGAGTAATGAGCAGTTCTTC; CDR3aa: CATSDPVPTGSNEQFF
abundance: few; d_gene: .; v_gene: TRBV6-6; j_gene: TRBJ2-7; CDR3nt: TGTGCCAGCAGTTTGGGGGATTACGAGCAGTACTTC; CDR3aa: CASSLGDYEQYF
abundance: few; d_gene: TRBD2; v_gene: TRBV4-1; j_gene: TRBJ2-5; CDR3nt: TGCGCCAGCAGCCTCATACTAGCGGGGGAGTACCAAGAGACCCAGTACTTC; CDR3aa: CASSLILAGEYQETQYF
abundance: .; d_gene: TRBD2; v_gene: TRBV4-2; j_gene: TRBJ2-7; CDR3nt: TGTGCCAGCAGCCAAGGGCCTAGCGGGAGTTTATACGAGCAGTACTTC; CDR3aa: CASSQGPSGSLYEQYF
abundance: few; d_gene: .; v_gene: TRBV4-3; j_gene: TRBJ1-4; CDR3nt: TGCGCCAGCAGCCAAGATGGGGGGGCAGCTAATGAAAAACTGTTTTTT; CDR3aa: CASSQDGGAANEKLFF
abundance: few; d_gene: .; v_gene: TRBV18; j_gene: TRBJ2-5; CDR3nt: TGTGCCAGCTCAGGACAGTCTCAAGAGACCCAGTACTTC; CDR3aa: CASSGQSQETQYF
abundance: .; d_gene: .; v_gene: TRBV5-5; j_gene: TRBJ2-1; CDR3nt: TGTGCCAGCAGCTTGGGAAGGGGAATGGCGTCGAATGAGCAGTTCTTC; CDR3aa: CASSLGRGMASNEQFF
abundance: few; d_gene: .; v_gene: TRBV5-1; j_gene: TRBJ2-6; CDR3nt: TGCGCCAGCAGCTTGGGGGGGACACCCACATCCCGCTCTGGGGCCAACGTCCTGACTTTC; CDR3aa: CASSLGGTPTSRSGANVLTF
abundance: once; d_gene: TRBD2; v_gene: TRBV5-6; j_gene: TRBJ2-7; CDR3nt: TGTGCCAGCAGCTTGGTAAGGGACTACACTCGCTACGAGCAGTACTTC; CDR3aa: CASSLVRDYTRYEQYF
abundance: .; d_gene: .; v_gene: TRBV4-1; j_gene: TRBJ2-5; CDR3nt: TGCGCCAGAAGCCAAGATGCCGCTGAAGAGACCCAGTACTTC; CDR3aa: CARSQDAAEETQYF
abundance: .; d_gene: .; v_gene: TRBV19; j_gene: TRBJ1-5; CDR3nt: TGTGCCAGTACCGATGGAGTTAATAGCAATCAGCCCCAGCATTTT; CDR3aa: CASTDGVNSNQPQHF
abundance: few; d_gene: .; v_gene: TRBV5-1; j_gene: TRBJ2-5; CDR3nt: TGCGCCAGCAGCTTGGTTGATGAGACCCAGTACTTC; CDR3aa: CASSLVDETQYF
abundance: few; d_gene: .; v_gene: TRBV24-1; j_gene: TRBJ2-5; CDR3nt: TGTGCCACCAGTGACCCCGGGACTCTTGAGACCCAGTACTTC; CDR3aa: CATSDPGTLETQYF
abundance: few; d_gene: TRBD1; v_gene: TRBV12-3/TRBV12-4; j_gene: TRBJ1-5; CDR3nt: TGTGCCAGCAGCTCGGGACAGGGGGGTTTCAATCAGCCCCAGCATTTT; CDR3aa: CASSSGQGGFNQPQHF
abundance: few; d_gene: .; v_gene: TRBV9; j_gene: TRBJ2-3; CDR3nt: TGTGCCAGCAGCGTGTTACAGGCGGGCCGCACAGATACGCAGTATTTT; CDR3aa: CASSVLQAGRTDTQYF
abundance: few; d_gene: .; v_gene: TRBV18; j_gene: TRBJ2-7; CDR3nt: TGTGCCAGCTCACCGGGGGCAGGTGGTGAGCAGTACTTC; CDR3aa: CASSPGAGGEQYF
abundance: .; d_gene: .; v_gene: TRBV5-1; j_gene: TRBJ2-5; CDR3nt: TGCGCCAGCAGTTCCTCTCGGGGGTGGCAAGAGACCCAGTACTTC; CDR3aa: CASSSSRGWQETQYF
abundance: .; d_gene: .; v_gene: TRBV7-8; j_gene: TRBJ1-1; CDR3nt: TGTGCCAGCAGTGAGCCCGTGGGGGTGGGAAACACTGAAGCTTTCTTT; CDR3aa: CASSEPVGVGNTEAFF
abundance: .; d_gene: .; v_gene: TRBV7-6; j_gene: TRBJ1-1; CDR3nt: TGTGCCAGCAGCTTAGGGAATCCAGGTGACACTGAAGCTTTCTTT; CDR3aa: CASSLGNPGDTEAFF
abundance: .; d_gene: TRBD1; v_gene: TRBV2; j_gene: TRBJ1-1; CDR3nt: TGTGCCAGCAGTGAAGTACCGGGACAGGGGAAAACACTTGACAGGAACACTGAAGCTTTCTTT; CDR3aa: CASSEVPGQGKTLDRNTEAFF
abundance: many; d_gene: .; v_gene: TRBV20-1; j_gene: TRBJ1-1; CDR3nt: TGCAGCTCCCGGGGGGGTAGGACTGAAGCTTTCTTT; CDR3aa: CSSRGGRTEAFF
abundance: few; d_gene: .; v_gene: TRBV7-8; j_gene: TRBJ2-2; CDR3nt: TGTGCCAGCAGCTTCCGGGCTGGCACCGGGGAGCTGTTTTTT; CDR3aa: CASSFRAGTGELFF
abundance: .; d_gene: .; v_gene: TRBV7-9; j_gene: TRBJ1-4; CDR3nt: TGTGCCAGCAGCCCACAGGGAATAAATGAAAAACTGTTTTTT; CDR3aa: CASSPQGINEKLFF
abundance: .; d_gene: .; v_gene: TRBV11-1; j_gene: TRBJ2-1; CDR3nt: TGTGCCAGCAGCTTAGCACGTCTGCACAATGAGCAGTTCTTC; CDR3aa: CASSLARLHNEQFF
abundance: many; d_gene: TRBD1; v_gene: TRBV5-1; j_gene: TRBJ2-5; CDR3nt: TGCGCCAGCAGCCCCGGGACAGCCCAAGAGACCCAGTACTTC; CDR3aa: CASSPGTAQETQYF
abundance: .; d_gene: .; v_gene: TRBV24-1; j_gene: TRBJ2-1; CDR3nt: TGTGCCACCAGTGACTCGGTTCGAGCGTCCTACAATGAGCAGTTCTTC; CDR3aa: CATSDSVRASYNEQFF
abundance: few; d_gene: .; v_gene: TRBV20-1; j_gene: TRBJ2-7; CDR3nt: TGCAGTGCTAGGTTGTCTGGGTACGAGCAGTACTTC; CDR3aa: CSARLSGYEQYF
abundance: .; d_gene: .; v_gene: TRBV7-9; j_gene: TRBJ1-4; CDR3nt: TGTGCCAGCAGCGTTCCGGGGGGAAATGAAAAACTGATTTTT; CDR3aa: CASSVPGGNEKLIF
abundance: few; d_gene: .; v_gene: TRBV6-4; j_gene: TRBJ2-2; CDR3nt: TGTGCCAGCAGTGTGTCCCGGGACGGGTGGACCGGGGAGCTGTTTTTT; CDR3aa: CASSVSRDGWTGELFF
abundance: .; d_gene: TRBD2; v_gene: TRBV12-3/TRBV12-4; j_gene: TRBJ2-1; CDR3nt: TGTGCCAGCAGTCCGCCGACTAGCGGGGGGTCCTACAATGAGCAGTTCTTC; CDR3aa: CASSPPTSGGSYNEQFF
abundance: few; d_gene: .; v_gene: TRBV2; j_gene: TRBJ1-1; CDR3nt: TGTGCCAGCAGTGATGGATTGAACACTGAAGCTTTCTTT; CDR3aa: CASSDGLNTEAFF
abundance: once; d_gene: .; v_gene: TRBV5-6; j_gene: TRBJ1-5; CDR3nt: TGTGCCAGCAGCTTCGGCAGGGGCGGACCCGGGCCCCAGCATTTT; CDR3aa: CASSFGRGGPGPQHF
abundance: few; d_gene: .; v_gene: TRBV2; j_gene: TRBJ1-5; CDR3nt: TGTGCCAGCAGTGTAGAACAGGGAAATCAGCCCCAGCATTTT; CDR3aa: CASSVEQGNQPQHF
abundance: .; d_gene: .; v_gene: TRBV11-3; j_gene: TRBJ2-7; CDR3nt: TGTGCCAGCAGTCCACGCCGGACGGAGTCCTACGAGCAGTACTTC; CDR3aa: CASSPRRTESYEQYF
abundance: few; d_gene: .; v_gene: TRBV29-1; j_gene: TRBJ2-5; CDR3nt: TGCAGCGTTGATAGGATGGGAGAGACCCAGTACTTC; CDR3aa: CSVDRMGETQYF
abundance: .; d_gene: .; v_gene: TRBV5-5; j_gene: TRBJ1-6; CDR3nt: TGTGCCAGCAGCTTGGAAGTAAGACGGCAGCGAACTTATAATTCACCCCTCCACTTT; CDR3aa: CASSLEVRRQRTYNSPLHF
abundance: .; d_gene: .; v_gene: TRBV9; j_gene: TRBJ2-1; CDR3nt: TGTGCCAGCAGCCAAGGGACGGCTTACAATGAGCAGTTCTTC; CDR3aa: CASSQGTAYNEQFF